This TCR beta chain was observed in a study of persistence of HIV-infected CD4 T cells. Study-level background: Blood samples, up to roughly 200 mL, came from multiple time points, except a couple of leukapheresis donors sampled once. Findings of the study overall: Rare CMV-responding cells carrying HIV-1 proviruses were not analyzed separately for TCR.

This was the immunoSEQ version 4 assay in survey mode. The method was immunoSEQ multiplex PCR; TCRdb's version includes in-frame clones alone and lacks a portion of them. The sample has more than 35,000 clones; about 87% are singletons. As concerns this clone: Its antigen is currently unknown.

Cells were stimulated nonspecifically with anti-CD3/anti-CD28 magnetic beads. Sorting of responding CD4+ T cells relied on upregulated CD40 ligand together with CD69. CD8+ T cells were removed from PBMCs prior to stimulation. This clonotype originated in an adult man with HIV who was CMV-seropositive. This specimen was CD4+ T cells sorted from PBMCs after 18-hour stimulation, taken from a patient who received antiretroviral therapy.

Written as DNA, the CDR3 is TGTGCCAGCAGCCTTGAACGAGGGGCTGAAAAACTGTTTTTT. This codes for CASSLERGAEKLFF. The chain is built from TRBV7-9 and TRBJ1-4, with TRBD1 as a possible D gene (5 bases). Germline-derived CDR1 and CDR2 are SEHNR and FQNEAQ (reference sequence). The length of the CDR3 is 14 residues. Trimming took 5 bases from V and 7 from J, leaving 14 bases between them.